The T cell receptor (beta chain) described here comes from a study of blood T cell repertoires in COVID-19. J gave up 6 bases and V 0 bases, and 8 bases lay outside the gene matches. The V gene's germline CDR1 is SGHNT and CDR2 YENEEA. This CDR3 has 17 residues. The data were produced by immunoSEQ multiplex PCR, yet TCRdb's version contains in-frame clones alone and is incomplete. The table shows around 210,000 clones, with about 78% occurring only once. J is TRBJ2-2 and V is TRBV11-3; 9 bases are shared with TRBD2. The source is a woman in her 70s with acute or convalescent COVID-19. Source material: peripheral blood. This CDR3 is CASSLDLAAGGSGELFF. CDR3 nucleotides: TGTGCCAGCAGCTTAGATCTGGCGGCGGGAGGGTCCGGGGAGCTGTTTTTT.